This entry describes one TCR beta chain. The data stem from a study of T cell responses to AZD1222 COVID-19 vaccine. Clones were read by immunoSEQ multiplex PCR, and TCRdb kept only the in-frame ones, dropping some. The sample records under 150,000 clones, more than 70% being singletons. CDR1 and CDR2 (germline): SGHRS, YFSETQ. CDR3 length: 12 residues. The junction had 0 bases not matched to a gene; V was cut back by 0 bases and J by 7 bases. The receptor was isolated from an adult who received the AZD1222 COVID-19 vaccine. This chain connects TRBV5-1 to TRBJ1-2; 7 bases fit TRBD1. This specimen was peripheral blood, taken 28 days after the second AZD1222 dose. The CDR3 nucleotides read TGCGCCAGCAGCTTGGAGGGGGCTGGCTACACCTTC. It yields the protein CASSLEGAGYTF.